This T cell receptor beta chain originates from a study of blood T cells in healthy people across ages. Then a second PCR, running about 6 to 12 cycles, was carried out with a sample-barcoded 5' primer and a J-beta primer mix. TCRdb recomputed calls from the 5' RACE reads with MiXCR, one row per CDR3 protein. The sample yields hundreds of thousands of distinct CDR3 sequences, approximately 60% seen once. The specimen sequenced was blood. This sequence was found in a middle-aged man in good health.

The CDR3 DNA follows: TGTGCCAGCAGCCAATGCGGCGGGAGGAGTGGGAATGAGCAGTTCTTC. Encoded protein: CASSQCGGRSGNEQFF. This chain joins TRBV14 and TRBJ2-1; 8 nucleotides align to TRBD2. CDR1 and CDR2 (germline): SGHDN, FVKESK. This CDR3 comprises 16 residues. V dropped 2 bases and J dropped 7; count of bases not matched to a gene: 10. Complete variable domain (other parts from reference TRBV14 and TRBJ2-1): EAGVTQFPSHSVIEKGQTVTLRCDPISGHDNLYWYRRVMGKEIKFLLHFVKESKQDESGMPNNRFLAERTGGTYSTLKVQPAELEDSGVYFCASSQCGGRSGNEQFFGPGTRLTVL.